The 3 T cell receptor beta chains presented below share a single source sample, sequenced in a study of human T cells and chemical hapten exposure. TCRdb ran MiXCR on the RACE reads and lists one entry per CDR3 protein. This table has about 120,000 distinct CDR3 sequences, around 13% appearing once. This sample's time point: patch test 1, 2 weeks after DPC sensitization. The treatment here: therapeutic diphenylcyclopropenone sensitization with weekly scalp DPC. The sample was whole blood, taken in connection with sensitization to the hapten diphenylcyclopropenone (DPC). Receptor source: a man aged 18 to 35 with alopecia areata. Some clones in this sample may be carry-over from other donors' samples.

V gene TRBV11-2 combines with J gene TRBJ2-7, with TRBD2 matching 9 bases. V gave up 3 bases and J gave up 2 bases; unmatched junction bases: 2. The CDR3 runs 14 residues. Germline CDR1 and CDR2: SGHAT and FQNNGV. The CDR3 loop reads CASSFSGGPYEQYV. CDR3 coding DNA: TGTGCCAGCAGCTTTAGCGGGGGCCCCTACGAGCAGTACGTC.

The chain recombines TRBV27 with TRBJ2-6, with a weak D call TRBD1 (6 bases). V lost 0 bases and J 3 bases, leaving 9 bases between the germline ends. The CDR3 sequence is 16 residues long. Per germline, CDR1 MNHEY and CDR2 SMNVEV (reference sequence). The CDR3 here is CASSLSSGVGANVLTF. CDR3 DNA: TGTGCCAGCAGTTTATCGTCAGGGGTTGGGGCCAACGTCCTGACTTTC.

V gene TRBV18 combines with J gene TRBJ2-5; unclear D gene. Germline values: CDR1 KGHSH, CDR2 LQKENI. The germline V and J ends were trimmed by 1 base and 3 bases, with 3 bases remaining between them. CDR3 length: 12 amino acids. The CDR3 nucleotides are TGTGCCAGCTCACCACGTGAAGAGACCCAGTACTTC. Residues: CASSPREETQYF.